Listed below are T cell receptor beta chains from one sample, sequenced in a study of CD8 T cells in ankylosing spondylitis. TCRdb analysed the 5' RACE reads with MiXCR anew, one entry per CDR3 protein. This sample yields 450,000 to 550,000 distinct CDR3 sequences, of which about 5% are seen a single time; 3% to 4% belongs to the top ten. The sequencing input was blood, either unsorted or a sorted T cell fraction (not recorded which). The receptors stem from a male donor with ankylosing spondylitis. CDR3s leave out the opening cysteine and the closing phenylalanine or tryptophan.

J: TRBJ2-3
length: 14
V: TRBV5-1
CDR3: ASSLAPTRSADTQY

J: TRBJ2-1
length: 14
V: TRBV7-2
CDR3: ASSLVAGGTVHEQF

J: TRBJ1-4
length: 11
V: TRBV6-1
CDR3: ASRVTGKGKLF

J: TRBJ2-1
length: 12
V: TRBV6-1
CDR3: ASSEMGDYNEQF

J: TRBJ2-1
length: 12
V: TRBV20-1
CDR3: SAESTSGRVEQF

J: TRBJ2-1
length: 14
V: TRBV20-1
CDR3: SARDQRTGSYNEQF

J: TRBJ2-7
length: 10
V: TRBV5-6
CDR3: ASSSVPYEQY

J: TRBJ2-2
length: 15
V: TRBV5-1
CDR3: ASSPPRQGANTGELF

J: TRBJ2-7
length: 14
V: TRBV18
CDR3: ASSPNHAGASYEQY

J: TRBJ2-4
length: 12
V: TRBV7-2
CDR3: ASSFIAQEDIQY

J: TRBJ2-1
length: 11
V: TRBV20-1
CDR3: SARAEPVNEQF

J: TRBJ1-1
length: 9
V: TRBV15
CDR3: ATSSPGPHF

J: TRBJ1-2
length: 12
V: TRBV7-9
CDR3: ASSFAGTGQGYT

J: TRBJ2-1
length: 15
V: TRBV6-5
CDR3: ASSSRKGLANVNEQF

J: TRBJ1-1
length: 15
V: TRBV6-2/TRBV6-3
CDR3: ASRDPGRIPLNTEAF

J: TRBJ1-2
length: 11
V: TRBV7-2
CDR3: ASSLVGGAGYT

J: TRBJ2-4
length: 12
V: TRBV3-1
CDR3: ASSSYGNANIQY

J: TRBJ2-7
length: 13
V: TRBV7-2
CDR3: ASSFAGEYYYEQY

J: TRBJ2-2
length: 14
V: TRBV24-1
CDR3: ATSDASAPNTGELF

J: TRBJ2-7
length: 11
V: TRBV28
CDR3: ASSLTGRHEQY

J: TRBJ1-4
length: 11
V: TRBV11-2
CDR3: ASSFTANEKLF

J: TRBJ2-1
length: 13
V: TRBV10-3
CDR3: AISESRGTYNEQF

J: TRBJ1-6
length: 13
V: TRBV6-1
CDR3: ASSRTGISNSPLH

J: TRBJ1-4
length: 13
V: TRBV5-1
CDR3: ASSLDPGYIEKLF

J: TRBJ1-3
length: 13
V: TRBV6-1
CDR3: ASTPTHGRGNTIY

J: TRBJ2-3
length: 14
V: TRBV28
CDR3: ASSLVGQGGSDTQY

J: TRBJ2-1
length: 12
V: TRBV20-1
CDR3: SATRDRVYNEQF

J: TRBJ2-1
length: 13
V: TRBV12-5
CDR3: ASGFMGNSYNEQF

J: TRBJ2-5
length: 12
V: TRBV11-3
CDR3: ASLGGPSGETQY

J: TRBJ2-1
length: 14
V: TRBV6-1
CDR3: ASSGNRADFYNEQF

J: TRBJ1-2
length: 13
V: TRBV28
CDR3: ASSRGQGLGYGYT

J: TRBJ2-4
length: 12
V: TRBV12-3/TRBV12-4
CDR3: ASVPTGAKNIQY

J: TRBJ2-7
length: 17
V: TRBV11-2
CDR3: ASSLVSNRGRTSSYEQY

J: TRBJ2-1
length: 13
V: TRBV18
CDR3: ASSRAGQDYNEQF

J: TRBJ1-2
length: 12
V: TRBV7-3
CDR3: ASSLMRGVYGYT

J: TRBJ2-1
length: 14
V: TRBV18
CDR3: ASSPRYERGYNEQF

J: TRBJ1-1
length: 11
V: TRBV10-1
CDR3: ASSADSYTEAF

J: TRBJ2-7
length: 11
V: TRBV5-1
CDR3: ASSPRTGGEQY

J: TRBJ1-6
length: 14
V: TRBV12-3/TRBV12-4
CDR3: ASSSPSGLANSPLH

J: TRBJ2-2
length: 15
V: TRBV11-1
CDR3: ASSFRVGRFDTGELF

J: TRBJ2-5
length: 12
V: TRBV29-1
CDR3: SVRRRQVQETQY

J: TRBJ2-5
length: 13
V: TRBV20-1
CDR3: SARDGGRAVETQY

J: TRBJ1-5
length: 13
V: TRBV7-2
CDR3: ASSLVGQVRQPQH

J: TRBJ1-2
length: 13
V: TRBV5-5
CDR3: ASSLNSLANYGYT

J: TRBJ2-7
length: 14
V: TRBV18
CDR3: ASSPTGTGGYYEQY